These 4 T cell receptor beta chains share one sample of origin, sequenced in a study of T cells in Graves' hyperthyroidism and ophthalmopathy. Regions amplified from RNA transcripts were the TCR beta CDR3 regions. Researchers ran a first-round RT-PCR on the TCR CDR3 using the HTBI primer set. TCRdb re-called the multiplex PCR reads with MiXCR, one entry per CDR3 protein. The table has 500,000 or so distinct CDR3 sequences, 17% seen once. The sequenced sample consisted of blood. These receptors originate from a woman aged 18-29 years with Graves' ophthalmopathy.

The chain employs TRBV5-4 and TRBJ1-2; D ambiguous. Germline V gene data show CDR1 as SGHNT and CDR2 as YYREEE (reference sequence). V lost 2 bases to trimming and J lost 5 bases, with 13 bases between them. The CDR3 spans 14 residues. The CDR3 DNA reads as TGTGCCAGCAGCTTTCCGTTTATGCCATATGGCTACACCTTC. The encoded protein is CASSFPFMPYGYTF. Combining the CDR3 with reference TRBV5-4 and TRBJ1-2 gives the whole variable domain ETGVTQSPTHLIKTRGQQVTLRCSSQSGHNTVSWYQQALGQGPQFIFQYYREEENGRGNFPPRFSGLQFPNYSSELNVNALELDDSALYLCASSFPFMPYGYTFGSGTRLTVV.

This clonotype was picked up a small number of times. The CDR3 DNA follows: TGTGCCAGCAGTTTGGGGGCGGGGACAGGGGGCGGGAGTCGGTTCTTT. The encoded protein is CASSLGAGTGGGSRFF. The chain uses TRBV12-3 or TRBV12-4 and TRBJ1-1; TRBD1 matches at 12 bases. J lost 14 bases, V lost 3 bases, and 16 bases had no gene match. This CDR3 is 16 amino acids long.

This clonotype has only a few counts. In DNA, the CDR3 is TGTGCCAGTAGTCCTGGACTTTACGAGCAGTTCTTC. It translates to CASSPGLYEQFF. The chain employs TRBV19 and TRBJ2-1; D may be TRBD2 (5 bases). V was cut by 5 bases and J by 10 bases, with 12 bases left in between. There are 12 residues in the CDR3. Looked up from germline, CDR1 is LNHDA and CDR2 is SQIVND (reference sequence). The whole variable domain, filled in from reference TRBV19 and TRBJ2-1, reads DGGITQSPKYLFRKEGQNVTLSCEQNLNHDAMYWYRQDPGQGLRLIYYSQIVNDFQKGDIAEGYSVSREKKESFPLTVTSAQKNPTAFYLCASSPGLYEQFFGPGTRLTVL.

This clonotype was observed at least ten times. The chain couples TRBV28 to TRBJ2-7, with TRBD1 matching 7 bases. V was pared by 7 bases and J by 3 bases, with 6 bases of the junction left unmatched. CDR3 length: 13 residues. Per germline, CDR1 MDHEN and CDR2 SYDVKM. The CDR3 region has the DNA TGTGCCAGCACCAGGCAGGGGGTCTACGAGCAGTACTTC. Translation gives CASTRQGVYEQYF.